The rows below give T cell receptor beta chains drawn from one sample of a study of CD8 T cells in Susac syndrome. Each CDR3 protein gets one entry after TCRdb re-called the immunoSEQ multiplex PCR reads with MiXCR. The repertoire holds a few hundred thousand distinct CDR3 sequences, roughly 85% seen once, with 0.095% to 0.14% in the top ten. The sample comprised CD8+ T cells from PBMCs. The receptors derive from a human donor with multiple sclerosis. CDR3s include the opening cysteine and the closing phenylalanine or tryptophan. Each record gives: J gene, clone size, V gene, D gene, CDR3 protein, CDR3 DNA. A D gene is named only where the DNA matches it firmly. Clone sizes are given selectively: once, few, many, or a class where the clone is expanded.

>TRBJ2-2|NA|TRBV25-1|NA
CASSEGREFEGTGELFF
TGTGCCAGCAGTGAAGGCCGGGAGTTCGAGGGTACCGGGGAGCTGTTTTTT
>TRBJ2-1|NA|TRBV27|NA
CASSLGTRDEQFF
TGTGCCAGCAGTTTAGGGACGCGCGATGAGCAGTTCTTC
>TRBJ2-3|NA|TRBV3-1|TRBD2
CASSGRGLADTDTQYF
TGTGCCAGCAGCGGGAGGGGACTAGCGGACACAGATACGCAGTATTTT
>TRBJ2-7|NA|TRBV7-3|TRBD2
CASSFGTSGEQYF
TGTGCCAGCAGCTTCGGGACTAGCGGCGAGCAGTACTTC
>TRBJ2-1|NA|TRBV9|NA
CASSVLEDSYNEQFF
TGTGCCAGCAGTGTGTTGGAAGACTCCTACAATGAGCAGTTCTTC
>TRBJ2-7|few|TRBV27|NA
CASSLGGGTYEQYF
TGTGCCAGCAGTTTAGGTGGGGGGACCTACGAGCAGTACTTC
>TRBJ2-1|few|TRBV7-2|TRBD1
CASSARQGAFNEQFF
TGTGCCAGCAGCGCCAGACAGGGGGCGTTCAATGAGCAGTTCTTC
>TRBJ2-6|NA|TRBV9|NA
CASSSLRLSGANVLTF
TGTGCCAGCAGCTCTTTGAGGCTCTCTGGGGCCAACGTCCTGACTTTC
>TRBJ1-1|NA|TRBV5-4|TRBD1
CASSSDRGDTEAFF
TGTGCCAGCAGTTCCGACAGGGGTGACACTGAAGCTTTCTTT
>TRBJ2-1|NA|TRBV4-1|NA
CASSQVGRGNEQFF
TGCGCCAGCAGCCAAGTGGGCAGGGGCAATGAGCAGTTCTTC
>TRBJ2-7|NA|TRBV3-1|NA
CASSRRQNFYEQYF
TGTGCCAGCAGCCGTCGACAAAACTTCTACGAGCAGTACTTC
>TRBJ2-3|NA|TRBV5-5|TRBD1
CASAKDRVSTDTQYF
TGTGCCAGCGCAAAGGACAGGGTCTCCACAGATACGCAGTATTTT
>TRBJ2-1|NA|TRBV27|NA
CASSLSSGAYNEQFF
TGTGCCAGCAGTTTATCCAGCGGAGCCTACAATGAGCAGTTCTTC
>TRBJ2-2|NA|TRBV6-5|TRBD2
CASSYSWGRAGELFF
TGTGCCAGCAGTTACTCATGGGGGAGGGCCGGGGAGCTGTTTTTT
>TRBJ2-5|once|TRBV5-4|TRBD1
CASRPQGVRETQYF
TGTGCCAGCAGACCACAGGGGGTTAGGGAGACCCAGTACTTC
>TRBJ2-1|once|TRBV7-9|NA
CASSWQDYNEQFF
TGTGCCAGCAGCTGGCAGGATTACAATGAGCAGTTCTTC
>TRBJ1-1|NA|TRBV11-2|NA
CASSLVMRTEAFF
TGTGCCAGCAGCTTAGTCATGCGCACTGAAGCTTTCTTT
>TRBJ1-1|NA|TRBV20-1|NA
CSARVGNTEAFF
TGCAGTGCTAGGGTCGGGAACACTGAAGCTTTCTTT
>TRBJ2-7|NA|TRBV27|NA
CASRRLEFSYEQYF
TGTGCCAGCAGACGACTTGAATTCTCCTACGAGCAGTACTTC
>TRBJ2-7|few|TRBV27|NA
CASSLQGSTSYEQYF
TGTGCCAGCAGTTTGCAGGGTTCGACCTCCTACGAGCAGTACTTC
>TRBJ2-1|NA|TRBV9|NA
CASAGPEQFF
TGTGCCAGCGCCGGGCCTGAGCAGTTCTTC
>TRBJ1-2|NA|TRBV5-6|NA
CASSSSTGFYGYTF
TGTGCCAGCAGCTCATCGACAGGATTCTATGGCTACACCTTC
>TRBJ2-3|NA|TRBV5-1|TRBD1
CASSFFGRTGSTGDTQYF
TGCGCCAGCAGCTTTTTCGGACGGACAGGGTCTACGGGAGATACGCAGTATTTT
>TRBJ2-3|NA|TRBV11-2|TRBD2
CASSLVGPGLAGDTSTDTQYF
TGTGCCAGCAGCTTAGTAGGACCGGGACTAGCGGGAGACACTAGCACAGATACGCAGTATTTT
>TRBJ1-6|NA|TRBV2|NA
CASSEQGAELHF
TGTGCCAGCAGTGAACAGGGAGCCGAACTCCACTTT
>TRBJ2-5|NA|TRBV6-6|NA
CASSYSGSGRQETQYF
TGTGCCAGCAGTTACTCGGGGAGCGGTCGGCAAGAGACCCAGTACTTC